This TCR beta chain was identified in a study of Graves' ophthalmopathy and Graves' hyperthyroidism (dated by TCRdb to the late 2010s). Background on the whole study: Peripheral blood was collected before any treatment was given, at the time of initial diagnosis. A discovery set of 90 to 100 patients (roughly 43 ophthalmopathy, under 65 stable hyperthyroidism) was enrolled to explore V-J signatures distinguishing ophthalmopathy from hyperthyroidism. After sampling, hyperthyroidism patients received methimazole starting at 30 mg daily, and ophthalmopathy patients received high-dose intravenous methylprednisolone. For training and testing, the 80 to 100 patients in the discovery cohort were randomly divided in a 7:3 ratio. In total, 135 blood samples were TCR-sequenced: approximately 42 ophthalmopathy, approximately 80 hyperthyroidism and some 17 hyperthyroidism-to-ophthalmopathy patients. In five or six hyperthyroidism patients, the T-cell repertoire of thyroid tissue was compared with the T-cell repertoire of blood. The independent validation cohort included about 19 hyperthyroidism patients plus 17 patients who later progressed from hyperthyroidism to ophthalmopathy. To tell Graves' ophthalmopathy apart from Graves' hyperthyroidism, and to predict which patients would progress to ophthalmopathy, the study relied on TCR beta repertoire signatures. Study-wide findings and limitations: No statistical method was used to predetermine the sample size, and group allocation was not hidden from the investigators. In validation, the model predicted ophthalmopathy progression with 55% to 71% sensitivity and roughly 78% specificity; some 13 predicted patients were CT-confirmed with GO in a median of 6.5 months. Most of the expanded thyroid clonotypes with a frequency above 0.001 were also detected in blood, and it was suggested that the thyroid immune response may be reflected by blood repertoires. The 13-signature model separated ophthalmopathy from stable hyperthyroidism with approximately 88% sensitivity and 81.08% specificity in cross-validation, and 80%/75% in the test set.

This clonotype was seen repeatedly, ten times or more. Its antigen has not been determined. No qualities accompany the bases; no much larger clone lies one base away. TCR beta CDR3 regions were amplified from RNA transcripts for repertoire sequencing. The first round was an RT-PCR using HTBI primers with the Qiagen OneStep RT-PCR kit, and this first round was followed by a second-round multiplex PCR, then size selection and purification. The libraries underwent paired-end sequencing with 100 bp reads on an Illumina HiSeq2000. For the original study's pipeline: Reads were processed with SOAPnuke, discarding reads with adapters, uncalled bases, mean Phred below 15, or no exact constant-primer or identifier match. COPE v1.2.5 was used to merge high-quality paired reads. Unique nucleotide sequences were defined as clonotypes and aligned to IMGT TRB V, D and J references using MiTCR v1.1. Only V-J combinations with frequency above 0.0001 were analysed, covering around 99% of repertoires. For each V-J combination, a TCR clonal expansion and chaos score was defined as the ratio of F50 clonal expansion to chaos observed in the TCRdist matrix. Welch's t-statistics and random forest were used to reduce features to about a dozen V-J combinations, which were fed into a naive Bayes classifier. The Morisita-Horn index was used to measure how similar the thyroid and blood repertoires were. The public reads were quality trimmed at Q25 with fastp and then assembled into clones with MiXCR by TCRdb, keeping productive beta chains. CDR3 protein duplicates are merged, each entry listing the most common genes and DNA. The V and J calls come from TCRdb's annotation, not from the publication. For this sample there are some 170,000 distinct CDR3 sequences; 30% to 45% appear just once. The ten biggest clones cover around 8.9% of the sample.

Ophthalmopathy patients had moderately to severely active disease, Clinical Activity Score of at least 3, NOSPECS grade of at least 4, and disease duration under 3 months. Patients were excluded if they had other autoimmune diseases, uncontrolled infections, pregnancy or lactation. Diagnosis was based on clinical symptoms, serum thyroxine, TRAb, thyroid ultrasound and orbital computed tomography. Using Ficoll-Paque density gradient centrifugation, PBMCs were isolated from 10 ml of fresh peripheral blood. Total RNA was extracted using Trizol reagent, and RNA quality was checked on an Agilent 2100 Bioanalyzer. The CDR3 spans 13 residues, from the cysteine through the phenylalanine. Solely the CDR3 DNA is kept, with 39 bases framed from the first base. V was cut back by 6 bases and J by 9 bases, leaving a gap of 12 bases between them.

The chain was built from TRBV12-3 or TRBV12-4 and TRBJ1-6; no D gene can be assigned with confidence. This receptor was identified in a man aged 25-40 years with Graves' ophthalmopathy. Donor details come from another sample of the same person, matched by shared clones. What was sequenced was peripheral blood. The DNA sequence is given as TGTGCCAGCAGGCCGGAAAGGAGTTCACCCCTCCACTTT. This is translated as CASRPERSSPLHF.